This T cell receptor beta chain was captured by sequencing in a study of cytotoxic CD8 clonotypes in ibrutinib-treated CLL. Study background: Median treatment time before response sampling was about 12 months, range 6 to 36. Mean yields were around 260,000 productive templates and around 98,000 productive rearrangements per sample. Study-level findings and limits: Upon ibrutinib response clonality rose, and upon progression it fell back toward baseline. Starting clonality was above that of age-matched healthy donors and tracked circulating CD8+ T-cell counts.

Comment on this clone: Its antigen is unknown.

Germline V lookup: CDR1 MNHEY, CDR2 SMNVEV (reference sequence). The CDR3 has 16 amino acids. V lost 3 bases, J lost 1 base, and 15 bases lay in between. The table came from immunoSEQ multiplex PCR; TCRdb's copy has only in-frame clones and leaves some out. The sample lists roughly 150,000 clones, about 75% seen once, with about 5% in the top ten. The source material was PBMCs, sampled after 24 months of ibrutinib treatment. The chain has TRBV27 and TRBJ2-5; no clear D gene. This sequence was found in a human donor with chronic lymphocytic leukemia. The CDR3: CASSFQPSPTQETQYF. Written as DNA, the CDR3 is TGTGCCAGCAGTTTTCAACCCAGTCCAACCCAAGAGACCCAGTACTTC.